What follows are 27 T cell receptor beta chains derived from one specimen sequenced in a study of monozygotic twins with inflammatory bowel disease. From its re-call of the 5' RACE reads, TCRdb lists each CDR3 protein once, without DNA. This sample lists approximately 400,000 distinct CDR3 sequences; its ten largest clones have 2% to 3%. Sequenced material: blood. The receptors were gathered from a human donor with ulcerative colitis or Crohn's disease, or a healthy co-twin of an affected twin (not recorded which).

V and J are TRBV24-1 and TRBJ2-1; no DNA is available, so the TRBD2 call from TCRdb remains unchecked. Looked up from germline, CDR1 is KGHDR and CDR2 is SFDVKD. CDR3 size: 17 residues. CDR3 region: CATSDPNGAGGYNEQFF.

The V gene is TRBV20-1, the J gene TRBJ2-1; no DNA is available, so the TRBD1 call from TCRdb remains unchecked. This CDR3 contains 15 residues. From germline, CDR1 is DFQATT and CDR2 SNEGSKA (reference sequence). The CDR3 sequence is CSARVPGEGYNEQFF.

The chain employs TRBV5-4 and TRBJ2-4; the D call from TCRdb, TRBD2, cannot be confirmed without DNA. The CDR3 totals 16 residues. Germline assignment: CDR1 SGHNT and CDR2 YYREEE (reference sequence). This CDR3 reads CASSFWTSGTKNIQYF. Using reference TRBV5-4 and TRBJ2-4 for the parts outside the CDR3, the full variable domain is ETGVTQSPTHLIKTRGQQVTLRCSSQSGHNTVSWYQQALGQGPQFIFQYYREEENGRGNFPPRFSGLQFPNYSSELNVNALELDDSALYLCASSFWTSGTKNIQYFGAGTRLSVL.

The CDR3 reads CASSTRTGTDTQYF. The chain couples TRBV6-2 or TRBV6-3 to TRBJ2-3; the D gene TCRdb calls, TRBD1, cannot be checked with no DNA. Germline lookup yields CDR1 MNHEY and CDR2 SVGEGT. The CDR3 is 14 residues long.

This chain uses TRBV12-3 or TRBV12-4 with TRBJ2-1; with no DNA, the TCRdb D assignment of TRBD2 cannot be verified. CDR3 length: 17 amino acids. The CDR3 here is CASSPVEWTRSGPEQFF.

CDR3 residues: CASSLSRDRNIQYF. This rearrangement joins TRBV7-2 to TRBJ2-4; TCRdb lists TRBD1, though no DNA is available to test this call. This CDR3 contains 14 residues. The germline gives CDR1 SGHTA, CDR2 FQGNSA.

V and J are TRBV20-1 and TRBJ1-1; TCRdb names TRBD1, which stays unverified in the absence of DNA. Germline CDR1 DFQATT, CDR2 SNEGSKA (reference sequence). The CDR3 covers 13 residues. CDR3 loop: CSAKEGANSAVFF.

The V and J genes are TRBV6-5 and TRBJ2-2. The CDR3 spans 15 residues. The germline CDR1 and CDR2 sequences are MNHEY and SVGAGI. Here the CDR3 reads CASSLTLSNTGELFF.

The rearrangement uses TRBV6-5 and TRBJ2-2; the TCRdb D gene call, TRBD1, has no DNA to confirm it. Germline CDR1 reads MNHEY; CDR2 reads SVGAGI. CDR3 length: 15 residues. CDR3 in amino acids: CASSYWGAVTGELFF.

The chain combines TRBV5-1 with TRBJ2-2; TCRdb's D gene call, TRBD1, goes unchecked for lack of DNA. The germline CDR1 and CDR2 sequences are SGHRS and YFSETQ. The CDR3 runs to 16 residues. CDR3 sequence: CASSWAGTGGTGELFF.

The chain joins TRBV30 to TRBJ2-6. Germline CDR1 is GTSNPN and CDR2 is SVGIG (reference sequence). This CDR3 contains 16 residues. The CDR3 is CAWRHSEHSGANVLTF.

V and J are TRBV5-1 and TRBJ2-6. Germline CDR1 and CDR2: SGHRS and YFSETQ. The CDR3 sequence is 14 residues long. CDR3 loop: CASSSISGANVLTF.

The genes are TRBV7-9 and TRBJ2-7; TCRdb's D call of TRBD1 is untestable without DNA. Germline CDR1 is SEHNR and CDR2 is FQNEAQ (reference sequence). This CDR3 spans 16 amino acids. The CDR3 protein is CASSGTPGQASYEQYF.

V and J are TRBV28 and TRBJ1-2. Germline loops: CDR1 MDHEN, CDR2 SYDVKM. The CDR3 length is 12 residues. The CDR3 region is CASKTANYGYTF.

This chain connects TRBV5-1 to TRBJ1-2; TCRdb outputs TRBD1, but without DNA this stays unchecked. The CDR3 has 14 residues. Germline loops: CDR1 SGHRS, CDR2 YFSETQ. CDR3 loop: CASSLDRTNYGYTF.

The rearrangement joins TRBV29-1 to TRBJ2-1; absent DNA, TCRdb's TRBD2 call cannot be checked. The germline V gene has CDR1 SQVTM and CDR2 ANQGSEA. The CDR3 has 14 residues. The CDR3 is CSVWRAGGYNEQFF.

The chain recombines TRBV4-1 with TRBJ2-7. The CDR3 covers 18 residues. Germline loops: CDR1 MGHRA, CDR2 YSYEKL. The CDR3 loop is CASSQDLSMFGRTYEQYF.

The rearrangement links TRBV18 to TRBJ1-2; TCRdb's D gene call, TRBD1, goes unchecked for lack of DNA. The CDR3 has 14 residues. Germline-derived CDR1 and CDR2 are KGHSH and LQKENI. The CDR3 spells CASSPGDNKGGYTF.

The CDR3 sequence: CSAREGARYGYTF. The rearrangement joins TRBV20-1 to TRBJ1-2. Germline V gene lookup returns CDR1 DFQATT and CDR2 SNEGSKA (reference sequence). This CDR3 spans 13 amino acids.

V and J are TRBV27 and TRBJ2-6. CDR3 length: 14 residues. Germline CDR1 and CDR2: MNHEY and SMNVEV (reference sequence). CDR3: CASTFVSGANVLTF.

The CDR3 spells CASTPTGNTGELFF. The chain uses TRBV27 and TRBJ2-2; TCRdb outputs TRBD1, but without DNA this stays unchecked. Per germline, CDR1 MNHEY and CDR2 SMNVEV (reference sequence). The CDR3 runs to 14 residues.

The chain is built from TRBV6-4 and TRBJ2-3; TCRdb calls TRBD1, which cannot be checked without DNA. Per the germline V gene, CDR1 is MRHNA and CDR2 is SNTAGT. This CDR3 contains 14 residues. CDR3 sequence reads: CASSADKFTDTQYF.

CDR3 sequence reads: CASSLDAYNEQFF. V usage is TRBV5-1 and J usage is TRBJ2-1. The CDR3 is made up of 13 amino acids. Germline-derived CDR1 and CDR2 are SGHRS and YFSETQ.

The gene calls are TRBV3-1 and TRBJ1-6; the D call of TRBD1 rests on TCRdb alone, since no DNA is present to check it. In germline, CDR1 is LGHDT, CDR2 YNNKEL (reference sequence). CDR3 length: 15 residues. The CDR3 loop is CASSQDAVRGTPLHF.

The chain couples TRBV6-5 to TRBJ2-1; the TRBD2 assignment by TCRdb is unverifiable without DNA. This CDR3 has 12 residues. Germline V lookup: CDR1 MNHEY, CDR2 SVGAGI. CDR3: CASEGMGNEQFF.

This rearrangement joins TRBV7-2 to TRBJ1-1; there is no DNA to check the TCRdb D call of TRBD1. CDR3 length: 15 amino acids. Germline assignment: CDR1 SGHTA and CDR2 FQGNSA. The CDR3 is CASSLTGGKNTEAFF.

The rearrangement joins TRBV12-3 or TRBV12-4 to TRBJ2-2. The CDR3 loop spans 14 amino acids. The CDR3 region is CASSFATNTGELFF.